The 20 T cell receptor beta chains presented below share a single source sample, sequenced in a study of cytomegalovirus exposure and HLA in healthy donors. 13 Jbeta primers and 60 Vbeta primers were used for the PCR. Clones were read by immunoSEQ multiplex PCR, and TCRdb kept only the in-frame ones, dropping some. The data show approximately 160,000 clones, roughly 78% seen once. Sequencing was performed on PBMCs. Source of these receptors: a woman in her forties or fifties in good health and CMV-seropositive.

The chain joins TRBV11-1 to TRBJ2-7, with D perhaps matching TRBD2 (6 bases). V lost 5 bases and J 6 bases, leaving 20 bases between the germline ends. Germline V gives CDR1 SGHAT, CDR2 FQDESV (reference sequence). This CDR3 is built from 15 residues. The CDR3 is CASSAVASGPGEQYF. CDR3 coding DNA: TGTGCCAGCAGCGCCGTCGCGAGCGGGCCGGGCGAGCAGTACTTC. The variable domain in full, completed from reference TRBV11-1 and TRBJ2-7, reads EAEVAQSPRYKITEKSQAVAFWCDPISGHATLYWYRQILGQGPELLVQFQDESVVDDSQLPKDRFSAERLKGVDSTLKIQPAELGDSAMYLCASSAVASGPGEQYFGPGTRLTVT.

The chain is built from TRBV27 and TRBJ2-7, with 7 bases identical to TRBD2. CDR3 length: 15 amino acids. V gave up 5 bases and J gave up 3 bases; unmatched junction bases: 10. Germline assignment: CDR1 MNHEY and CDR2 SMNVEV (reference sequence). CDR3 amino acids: CASSPRSGVLYEQYF. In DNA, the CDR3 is TGTGCCAGCAGTCCGAGAAGCGGGGTTCTCTACGAGCAGTACTTC.

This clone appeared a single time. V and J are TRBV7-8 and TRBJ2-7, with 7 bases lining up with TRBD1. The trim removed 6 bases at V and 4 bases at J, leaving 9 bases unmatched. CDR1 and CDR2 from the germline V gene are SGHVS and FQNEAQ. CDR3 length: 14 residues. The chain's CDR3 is CASRPRQGSYEQYF. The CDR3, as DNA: TGTGCCAGCAGACCTAGACAGGGTTCTTACGAGCAGTACTTC.

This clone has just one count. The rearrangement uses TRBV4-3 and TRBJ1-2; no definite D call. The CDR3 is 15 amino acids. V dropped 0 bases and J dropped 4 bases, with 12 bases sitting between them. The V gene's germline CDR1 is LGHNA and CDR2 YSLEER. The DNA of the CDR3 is TGCGCCAGCAGCCAAGAGCCCCAGGAGGGCTATGGCTACACCTTC. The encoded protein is CASSQEPQEGYGYTF.

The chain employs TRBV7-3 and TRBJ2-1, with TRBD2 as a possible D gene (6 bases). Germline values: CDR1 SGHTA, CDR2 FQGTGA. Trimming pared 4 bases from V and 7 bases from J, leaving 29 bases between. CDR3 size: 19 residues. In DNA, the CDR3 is TGTGCCAGCAGCTCGCCCCGGAGGGGTTCCGAGAGTATTGGTAATGAGCAGTTCTTC. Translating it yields CASSSPRRGSESIGNEQFF.

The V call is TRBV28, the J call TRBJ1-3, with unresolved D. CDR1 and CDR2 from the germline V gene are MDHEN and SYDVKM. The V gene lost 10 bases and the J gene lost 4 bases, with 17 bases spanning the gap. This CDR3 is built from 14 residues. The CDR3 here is CATADVGRGNTIYF. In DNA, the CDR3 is TGTGCCACCGCCGACGTCGGGAGAGGAAACACCATATATTTT.

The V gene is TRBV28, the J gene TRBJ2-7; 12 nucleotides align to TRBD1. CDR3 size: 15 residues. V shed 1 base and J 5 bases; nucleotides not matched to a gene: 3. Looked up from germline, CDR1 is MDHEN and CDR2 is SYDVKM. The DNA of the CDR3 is TGTGCCAGCAGTTTATTAGGGACAGGGGGCGACGAGCAGTACTTC. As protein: CASSLLGTGGDEQYF.

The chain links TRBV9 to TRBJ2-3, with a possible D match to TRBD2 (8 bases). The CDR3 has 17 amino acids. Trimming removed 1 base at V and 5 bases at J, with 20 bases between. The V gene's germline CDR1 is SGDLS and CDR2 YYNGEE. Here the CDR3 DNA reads TGTGCCAGCAGCGTATTGCAGGGGGTGAGCGGGGGAGATACGCAGTATTTT. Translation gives CASSVLQGVSGGDTQYF.

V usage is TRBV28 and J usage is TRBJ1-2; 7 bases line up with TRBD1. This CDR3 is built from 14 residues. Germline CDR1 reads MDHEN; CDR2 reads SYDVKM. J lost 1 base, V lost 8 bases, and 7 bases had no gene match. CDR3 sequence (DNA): TGTGCCAGCGGACGGGGACAGATTAACTATGGCTACACCTTC. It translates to CASGRGQINYGYTF.

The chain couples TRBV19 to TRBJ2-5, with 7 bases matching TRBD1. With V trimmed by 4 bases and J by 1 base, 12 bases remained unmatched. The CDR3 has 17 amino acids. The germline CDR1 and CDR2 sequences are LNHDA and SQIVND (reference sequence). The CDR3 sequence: CASSRSRAGGIQETQYF. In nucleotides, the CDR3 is TGTGCCAGTAGTAGGTCTAGGGCAGGGGGTATCCAAGAGACCCAGTACTTC.

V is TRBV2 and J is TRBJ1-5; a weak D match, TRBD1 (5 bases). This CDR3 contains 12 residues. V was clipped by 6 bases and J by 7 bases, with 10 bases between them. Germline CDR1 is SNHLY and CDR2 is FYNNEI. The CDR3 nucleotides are TGTGCCAGCAGGGCCGGGGGGCAGCCCCAGCATTTT. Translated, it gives CASRAGGQPQHF.

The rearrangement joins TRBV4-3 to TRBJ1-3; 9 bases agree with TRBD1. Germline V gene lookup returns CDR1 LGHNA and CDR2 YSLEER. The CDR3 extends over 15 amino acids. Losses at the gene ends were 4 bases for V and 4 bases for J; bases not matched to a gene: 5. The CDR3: CASSRTGGAGNTIYF. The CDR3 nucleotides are TGCGCCAGCAGCCGAACAGGGGGCGCCGGAAACACCATATATTTT.

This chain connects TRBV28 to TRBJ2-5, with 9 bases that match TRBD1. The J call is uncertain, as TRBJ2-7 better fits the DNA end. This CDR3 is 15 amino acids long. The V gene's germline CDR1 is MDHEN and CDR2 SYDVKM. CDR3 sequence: CASSLGGQGNYEQYF. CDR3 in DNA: TGTGCCAGCAGTTTAGGAGGACAGGGGAACTACGAGCAGTACTTC.

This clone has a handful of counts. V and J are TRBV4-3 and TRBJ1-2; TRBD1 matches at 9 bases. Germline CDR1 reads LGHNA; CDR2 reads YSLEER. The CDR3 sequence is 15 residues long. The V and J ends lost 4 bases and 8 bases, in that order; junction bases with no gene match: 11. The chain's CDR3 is CASSRTGASPGGYTF. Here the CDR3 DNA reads TGCGCCAGCAGCCGGACAGGGGCCAGCCCGGGCGGCTACACCTTC.

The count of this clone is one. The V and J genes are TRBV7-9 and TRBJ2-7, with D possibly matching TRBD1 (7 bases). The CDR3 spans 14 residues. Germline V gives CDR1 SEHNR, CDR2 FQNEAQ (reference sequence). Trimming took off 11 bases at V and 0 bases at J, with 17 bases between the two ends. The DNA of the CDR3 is TGTGCCGCAGGGGGGACAAGGAGCTCCTACGAGCAGTACTTC. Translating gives CAAGGTRSSYEQYF.

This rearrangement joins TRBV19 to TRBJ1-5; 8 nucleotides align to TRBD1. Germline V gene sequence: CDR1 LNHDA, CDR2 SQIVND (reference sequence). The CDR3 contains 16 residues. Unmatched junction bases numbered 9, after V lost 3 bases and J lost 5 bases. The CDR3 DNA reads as TGTGCCAGTAGTATGGGCGGACAGGGTTCATATCAGCCCCAGCATTTT. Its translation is CASSMGGQGSYQPQHF.

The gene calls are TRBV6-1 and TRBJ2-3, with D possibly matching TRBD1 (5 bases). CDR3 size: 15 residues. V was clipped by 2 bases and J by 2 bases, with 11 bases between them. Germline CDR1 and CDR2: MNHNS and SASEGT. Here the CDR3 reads CASSEQGIDTDTQYF. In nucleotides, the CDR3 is TGTGCCAGCAGTGAACAGGGAATCGACACAGATACGCAGTATTTT.

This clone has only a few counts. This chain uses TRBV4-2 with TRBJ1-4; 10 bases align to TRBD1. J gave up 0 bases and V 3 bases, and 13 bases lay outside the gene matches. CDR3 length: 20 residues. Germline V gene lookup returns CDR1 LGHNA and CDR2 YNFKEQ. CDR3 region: CASSHAGTGVRRTTNEKLFF. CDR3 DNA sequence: TGTGCCAGCAGCCATGCCGGGACAGGGGTGAGGCGTACAACTAATGAAAAACTGTTTTTT.

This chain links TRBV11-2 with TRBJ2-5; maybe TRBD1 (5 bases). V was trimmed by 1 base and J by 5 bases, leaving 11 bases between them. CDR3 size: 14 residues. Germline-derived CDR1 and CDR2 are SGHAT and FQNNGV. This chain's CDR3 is CASSLAQGRETQYF. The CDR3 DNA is TGTGCCAGCAGCTTAGCCCAGGGTCGGGAGACCCAGTACTTC.

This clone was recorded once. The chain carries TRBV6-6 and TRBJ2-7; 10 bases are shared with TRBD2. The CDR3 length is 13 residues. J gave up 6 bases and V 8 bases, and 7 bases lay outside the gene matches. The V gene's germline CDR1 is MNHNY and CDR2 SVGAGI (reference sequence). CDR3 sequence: CASGRLAGGEQYF. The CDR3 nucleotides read TGTGCCAGCGGACGCTTAGCGGGAGGCGAGCAGTACTTC.